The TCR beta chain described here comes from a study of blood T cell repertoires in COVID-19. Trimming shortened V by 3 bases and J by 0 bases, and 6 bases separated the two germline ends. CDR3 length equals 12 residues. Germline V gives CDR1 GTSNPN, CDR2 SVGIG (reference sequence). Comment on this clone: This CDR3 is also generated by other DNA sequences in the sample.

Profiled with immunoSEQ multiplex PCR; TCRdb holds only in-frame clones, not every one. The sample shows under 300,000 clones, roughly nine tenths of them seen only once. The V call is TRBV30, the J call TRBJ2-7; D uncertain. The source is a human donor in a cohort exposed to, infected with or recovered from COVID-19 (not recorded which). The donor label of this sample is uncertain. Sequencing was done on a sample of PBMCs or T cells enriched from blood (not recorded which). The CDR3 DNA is TGTGCCTGGAGCGCAGACTCCTACGAGCAGTACTTC. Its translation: CAWSADSYEQYF.